This record concerns one T cell receptor beta chain sequence. The antigen is unknown. Germline is not matched at one junction end, which may reflect a read error. The sample is drawn from a study of T cell clonotyping in hematopoietic cell transplantation. Whole-study results and caveats: No sorting was done, leaving CD4 and CD8 contributions mixed. Graft donor and pretransplant recipient Inverse Simpson Index values predicted broader posttransplant TCR diversity.

This CDR3 is 11 amino acids long. Germline CDR1 is SNHLY and CDR2 is FYNNEI. Assay used: immunoSEQ multiplex PCR; TCRdb lists only in-frame clones, some missing. Found here are approximately 41,000 clones, around 96% of them singletons; the top ten hold under 0.95%. Source material: peripheral blood mononuclear cells. This sequence originates from a young man in good health. Some clones in this sample may be carry-over from other donors' samples. V and J are TRBV2 and TRBJ1-6; no firm D call. CDR3 region: CASSVGSPLHF. The CDR3 DNA reads TGTGCCAGCAGTGTAGGTTCACCTCTCCACTTT.